The 29 T cell receptor beta chains below all came from one sample that was sequenced in a study of cytomegalovirus exposure and HLA in healthy donors. Clones were sequenced by immunoSEQ multiplex PCR, and TCRdb holds only the in-frame ones, with some missing. In the table there are some 330,000 clones, 86% of which are singletons. Sequences were obtained from PBMCs. These receptors were collected from a young woman in good health and CMV-seronegative.

The chain links TRBV4-2 to TRBJ2-1; the match to TRBD2 covers 12 bases. The CDR3 is 19 residues long. CDR1 and CDR2 from the germline V gene are LGHNA and YNFKEQ. V was clipped by 2 bases and J by 1 base; unmatched bases: 9. The CDR3 sequence: CASSQRLAGEIFSYNEQFF. The DNA for the CDR3 is TGTGCCAGCAGCCAACGACTAGCGGGAGAAATATTTTCCTACAATGAGCAGTTCTTC.

The chain has TRBV7-2 and TRBJ2-3, with D uncertain. This CDR3 spans 15 amino acids. V was pared by 1 base and J by 6 bases, with 14 bases between. Germline lookup yields CDR1 SGHTA and CDR2 FQGNSA. CDR3 region: CASSLVWPNGDTQYF. The CDR3 DNA reads TGTGCCAGCAGCTTAGTTTGGCCGAACGGGGATACGCAGTATTTT.

A word on this clone: This same CDR3 is encoded by further DNA sequences in the sample. The rearrangement uses TRBV19 and TRBJ2-2, with a tentative D call TRBD1 (5 bases). Germline CDR1 and CDR2: LNHDA and SQIVND (reference sequence). This CDR3 is built from 13 residues. With 2 bases removed from V and 8 bases from J, the gap between germline ends came to 9 bases. CDR3 sequence reads: CASSIRGGGELFF. DNA of the CDR3: TGTGCCAGTAGTATAAGGGGCGGAGGGGAGCTGTTTTTT.

The rearrangement uses TRBV10-3 and TRBJ2-3; TRBD2 matches 8 bases. Germline CDR1 is ENHRY and CDR2 is SYGVKD. This CDR3 region has 15 residues. V lost 5 bases and J lost 1; bases outside the gene matches: 5. The CDR3 loop reads CAISRSSGRTDTQYF. The CDR3 DNA reads as TGTGCCATCAGTCGTTCTAGCGGGCGCACAGATACGCAGTATTTT.

The V and J genes are TRBV19 and TRBJ2-7; D is uncertain. The germline V gene encodes CDR1 LNHDA and CDR2 SQIVND (reference sequence). This CDR3 has 13 amino acids. Trimming cost V 0 bases and J 6 bases, with 9 bases left between them. This CDR3 reads CASSIDTLGEQYF. The CDR3 bases are TGTGCCAGTAGTATAGACACCCTAGGCGAGCAGTACTTC.

This chain links TRBV15 with TRBJ2-3; tentative D call: TRBD2 (5 bases). Per the germline V gene, CDR1 is LNHNV and CDR2 is YYDKDF (reference sequence). Between the trimmed V and J ends, which lost 1 base and 5 bases, there was a span of 7 bases. This CDR3 is built from 13 residues. For the CDR3, the DNA is TGTGCCACCAGCAGAGGCGGACTAGATACGCAGTATTTT. Its protein is CATSRGGLDTQYF.

DNA for the CDR3: TGCAGCGTTGCGCGGGGAGGCGAAGAGACCCAGTACTTC. This sequence encodes CSVARGGEETQYF. The rearrangement links TRBV29-1 to TRBJ2-5; D is possibly TRBD2 (6 bases). V dropped 4 bases and J dropped 3 bases, with 12 bases sitting between them. The CDR3 consists of 13 residues. Looked up from germline, CDR1 is SQVTM and CDR2 is ANQGSEA. The whole variable domain, filled in from reference TRBV29-1 and TRBJ2-5, reads SAVISQKPSRDICQRGTSLTIQCQVDSQVTMMFWYRQQPGQSLTLIATANQGSEATYESGFVIDKFPISRPNLTFSTLTVSNMSPEDSSIYLCSVARGGEETQYFGPGTRLLVL.

This chain links TRBV4-3 with TRBJ2-1, with 10 nucleotides matching TRBD2. This CDR3 comprises 17 residues. V lost 0 bases and J lost 8; bases outside the gene matches: 10. The V gene's germline CDR1 is LGHNA and CDR2 YSLEER. The CDR3 nucleotides are TGCGCCAGCAGCCAAGAACCGTCCCAGCGGGAGGGCGATGAGCAGTTCTTC. This translates into CASSQEPSQREGDEQFF.

This sequence joins TRBV6-4 and TRBJ2-7, with D uncertain. Germline V gene lookup returns CDR1 MRHNA and CDR2 SNTAGT. There are 15 residues in the CDR3. V was clipped by 2 bases and J by 3 bases, with 14 bases between them. DNA of the CDR3: TGTGCCAGCAGTGACGAGGAGCCGGTATACTACGAGCAGTACTTC. Protein: CASSDEEPVYYEQYF.

This clone has only one observation. The rearrangement uses TRBV5-1 and TRBJ2-5; D is ambiguous. Trimming stripped 5 bases from V and 7 bases from J, with 18 bases between. Germline CDR1 reads SGHRS; CDR2 reads YFSETQ. This CDR3 contains 14 residues. The CDR3 coding sequence is TGCGCCAGCAGTGATGTCTCAAGCAGAGGGACCCAGTACTTC. This sequence encodes CASSDVSSRGTQYF. Using reference TRBV5-1 and TRBJ2-5 for the parts outside the CDR3, the full variable domain is KAGVTQTPRYLIKTRGQQVTLSCSPISGHRSVSWYQQTPGQGLQFLFEYFSETQRNKGNFPGRFSGRQFSNSRSEMNVSTLELGDSALYLCASSDVSSRGTQYFGPGTRLLVL.

The chain is built from TRBV28 and TRBJ2-3; TRBD2 might be the D (5 bases). V was pared by 10 bases and J by 1 base, with 18 bases between. The CDR3 sequence is 15 residues long. Per germline, CDR1 MDHEN and CDR2 SYDVKM. The CDR3 sequence is CATLERGRGTDTQYF. The CDR3 DNA is TGTGCCACCCTAGAGCGAGGGCGGGGCACAGATACGCAGTATTTT.

The chain recombines TRBV7-2 with TRBJ1-3, with a tentative D call TRBD1 (5 bases). The CDR3 has 15 amino acids. Trimming removed 2 bases at V and 2 bases at J, with 10 bases between. Per the germline V gene, CDR1 is SGHTA and CDR2 is FQGNSA. Here the CDR3 reads CASSLFAGTGNTIYF. The CDR3 region has the DNA TGTGCCAGCAGCTTATTCGCAGGGACTGGAAACACCATATATTTT.

The genes are TRBV2 and TRBJ2-1; 7 nucleotides line up with TRBD2. In germline, CDR1 is SNHLY, CDR2 FYNNEI. V shed 2 bases and J 5 bases; nucleotides not matched to a gene: 12. CDR3 size: 17 residues. Here the CDR3 reads CASSETLGGGPNNEQFF. In nucleotides, the CDR3 is TGTGCCAGCAGTGAAACCTTGGGGGGAGGGCCGAACAATGAGCAGTTCTTC. The full variable domain, rest sourced from reference TRBV2 and TRBJ2-1, is EPEVTQTPSHQVTQMGQEVILRCVPISNHLYFYWYRQILGQKVEFLVSFYNNEISEKSEIFDDQFSVERPDGSNFTLKIRSTKLEDSAMYFCASSETLGGGPNNEQFFGPGTRLTVL.

This sequence joins TRBV2 and TRBJ2-3; 11 bases line up with TRBD2. The CDR3 has 16 residues. J was trimmed by 3 bases and V by 4 bases; bases with no gene match: 6. Per the germline V gene, CDR1 is SNHLY and CDR2 is FYNNEI. This CDR3 reads CASSAEVAGGTDTQYF. The CDR3 DNA reads as TGTGCCAGCAGTGCTGAAGTAGCGGGAGGGACAGATACGCAGTATTTT.

The V and J genes are TRBV10-3 and TRBJ1-2; TRBD1 might be the D (5 bases). The germline V gene has CDR1 ENHRY and CDR2 SYGVKD. V lost 2 bases to trimming and J lost 3 bases, with 13 bases between them. The CDR3 totals 15 residues. DNA for the CDR3: TGTGCCATCAGTGAGGGGGCCAGAAACCACTATGGCTACACCTTC. This gives the protein CAISEGARNHYGYTF.

The chain is built from TRBV5-6 and TRBJ1-1, with 8 bases fitting TRBD1. Germline V lookup: CDR1 SGHDT, CDR2 YYEEEE. The CDR3 consists of 13 residues. J was trimmed by 7 bases and V by 0 bases; bases with no gene match: 2. The CDR3 here is CASSLAGGFEAFF. The CDR3 DNA follows: TGTGCCAGCAGCTTGGCAGGGGGCTTTGAAGCTTTCTTT.

The chain carries TRBV9 and TRBJ1-5; D is unresolved. This CDR3 has 15 residues. Trimming removed 0 bases at V and 1 base at J, with 8 bases between. The germline gives CDR1 SGDLS, CDR2 YYNGEE. The CDR3 loop is CASSVDGSSNQPQHF. CDR3 bases: TGTGCCAGCAGCGTAGACGGGAGCAGCAATCAGCCCCAGCATTTT.

The chain joins TRBV4-1 to TRBJ2-2; TRBD2 agrees at 8 bases. The germline CDR1 and CDR2 sequences are MGHRA and YSYEKL. The CDR3 totals 16 residues. The junction had 7 bases not matched to a gene; V was cut back by 2 bases and J by 5 bases. CDR3 sequence: CASSQQAGEGTGELFF. The CDR3 DNA is TGCGCCAGCAGCCAACAAGCGGGAGAGGGTACCGGGGAGCTGTTTTTT.

Of note for this clone: Compared with germline, one end of the junction differs, possibly owing to a read error. The V and J genes are TRBV7-7 and TRBJ2-5, with D unresolved. CDR3 length equals 13 residues. Germline V gene lookup returns CDR1 SSHAT and CDR2 FNYEAQ (reference sequence). The CDR3 protein is CASSSTTQETQYF. CDR3 bases: TGTGCTAGCAGCTCGACAACTCAAGAGACCCAGTACTTC.

This sequence joins TRBV4-3 and TRBJ2-1; 8 bases fit TRBD2. The CDR3 is made up of 17 amino acids. J lost 1 base, V lost 3 bases, and 8 bases had no gene match. Germline loops: CDR1 LGHNA, CDR2 YSLEER. The CDR3 is CASSHTPGLESYNEQFF. The CDR3, as DNA: TGCGCCAGCAGCCATACACCGGGACTAGAGTCCTACAATGAGCAGTTCTTC.

The count of this clone is one. This chain connects TRBV7-7 to TRBJ2-3, with 7 bases aligning to TRBD2. This CDR3 comprises 16 residues. Losses at the gene ends were 1 base for V and 4 bases for J; bases not matched to a gene: 8. CDR1 is SSHAT, CDR2 FNYEAQ, per germline (reference sequence). The CDR3: CASSLGVRGRADTQYF. The DNA of the CDR3 is TGTGCCAGCAGCTTAGGAGTGCGGGGGAGGGCAGATACGCAGTATTTT. Supplemented by reference TRBV7-7 and TRBJ2-3, the full variable domain reads GAGVSQSPRYKVTKRGQDVTLRCDPISSHATLYWYQQALGQGPEFLTYFNYEAQPDKSGLPSDRFSAERPEGSISTLTIQRTEQRDSAMYRCASSLGVRGRADTQYFGPGTRLTVL.

V usage is TRBV27 and J usage is TRBJ2-3; 9 nucleotides agree with TRBD2. V shed 0 bases, J shed 1 base, and the junction held 2 bases outside the gene matches. Germline CDR1 and CDR2: MNHEY and SMNVEV (reference sequence). The CDR3 contains 16 residues. CDR3 loop: CASSLSRTSGTDTQYF. The CDR3 bases are TGTGCCAGCAGTTTATCAAGGACTAGCGGCACAGATACGCAGTATTTT.

Only a few counts were recorded for this clone. The rearrangement links TRBV5-6 to TRBJ2-2; a weak D match, TRBD1 (6 bases). This CDR3 is 14 amino acids long. The V and J ends lost 1 base and 6 bases respectively, with 10 bases between them. Germline CDR1 and CDR2: SGHDT and YYEEEE. The CDR3 DNA reads as TGTGCCAGCAGCTTGACAGGGTGGTCCGGGGAGCTGTTTTTT. Translation gives CASSLTGWSGELFF.

The rearrangement links TRBV4-1 to TRBJ2-5; 7 bases agree with TRBD2. The germline gives CDR1 MGHRA, CDR2 YSYEKL. The CDR3 runs to 16 residues. Trimming removed 0 bases from V and 2 bases from J; junction bases left unmatched: 6. CDR3 in amino acids: CASSQDSGGRQETQYF. CDR3 nucleotides: TGCGCCAGCAGCCAAGATTCGGGAGGAAGGCAAGAGACCCAGTACTTC.

The chain recombines TRBV28 with TRBJ2-5; D remains ambiguous. Trimming took 5 bases from V and 2 from J, leaving 15 bases between them. The CDR3 length is 15 residues. The V gene's germline CDR1 is MDHEN and CDR2 SYDVKM. The CDR3 DNA reads TGTGCCAGCAGTCCTCGTCCTCCGCTACAAGAGACCCAGTACTTC. This gives the protein CASSPRPPLQETQYF.

The chain employs TRBV11-2 and TRBJ2-2, with 8 bases lining up with TRBD2. The CDR3 contains 16 residues. Germline lookup yields CDR1 SGHAT and CDR2 FQNNGV. Trimming removed 7 bases from V and 7 bases from J; junction bases left unmatched: 14. The CDR3 spells CASIPWSGGSYGELFF. DNA for the CDR3: TGTGCCAGCATCCCATGGTCGGGAGGGTCCTACGGGGAGCTGTTTTTT.

J is TRBJ2-7 and V is TRBV5-1; 7 bases match TRBD2. The CDR3 consists of 16 residues. The germline gives CDR1 SGHRS, CDR2 YFSETQ. Germline trimming cut 4 bases from V and 0 bases from J; bases unmatched to any gene: 10. CDR3 region: CASSAYLAASSYEQYF. Here the CDR3 DNA reads TGCGCCAGCAGCGCATACCTAGCGGCGAGCTCCTACGAGCAGTACTTC.

The chain joins TRBV15 to TRBJ1-2; 9 bases are a match to TRBD1. The CDR3 covers 13 residues. Germline CDR1 reads LNHNV; CDR2 reads YYDKDF (reference sequence). J was trimmed by 8 bases and V by 3 bases; bases with no gene match: 4. The CDR3 reads CATSRGTGSGYTF. In nucleotides, the CDR3 is TGTGCCACCAGCAGGGGGACAGGGTCCGGCTACACCTTC.

This chain joins TRBV28 and TRBJ2-1, with D tentatively TRBD2 (6 bases). Germline CDR1 reads MDHEN; CDR2 reads SYDVKM. The CDR3 contains 11 residues. Between the trimmed V and J ends, which lost 6 bases and 7 bases, there was a span of 7 bases. In DNA, the CDR3 is TGTGCCAGCAGACTAGCTAATGAGCAGTTCTTC. It encodes CASRLANEQFF.